The present entry profiles one T cell receptor (beta chain) with its context. Measured with immunoSEQ multiplex PCR; TCRdb has only the in-frame clones, and not every one. The sample contains approximately 130,000 clones, 85% to 95% of which appear only once. Looked up from germline, CDR1 is SGHRS and CDR2 is YFSETQ. The V and J ends lost 3 bases and 4 bases respectively, with 16 bases between them. This CDR3 spans 15 amino acids. The sample originates from a study of OX40 agonist ivuxolimab in advanced cancers. The chain is built from TRBV5-1 and TRBJ1-2, with D tentatively TRBD1 (5 bases). Sequenced here: CD4+ or CD8+ T cells sorted from blood, sampled in a trial of the OX40 agonist ivuxolimab. This clonotype was sampled from an adult with an advanced solid tumor such as melanoma, head and neck, liver or kidney cancer. The CDR3 DNA sequence: TGCGCCAGCAGCTGGGGTCTGGGGGTCGGCTATGGCTACACCTTC. Its translation is CASSWGLGVGYGYTF.